This entry describes one TCR beta chain. The CDR3 carries no conserved terminal phenylalanine or tryptophan, so it likely arises from a read error. These data originate in a study of post-analysis software for immune sequencing data. TCR beta cDNA libraries included unique molecular identifiers. TCRdb re-derived calls from the PCR reads in MiXCR, one entry per CDR3 protein. The sample has roughly 200,000 distinct CDR3 sequences, 25% to 35% seen once. The TCR comes from a girl aged 2-17 years with multiple sclerosis. Sequencing was done on a sample of blood.

The CDR3 protein is CASRIQGNTEAFV. The CDR3 DNA sequence: TGTGCCAGCAGAATACAGGGGAACACTGAAGCTTTCGTT. The chain combines TRBV6-5 with TRBJ1-1; D may be TRBD1 (6 bases). Trimming took 6 bases from V and 1 from J, leaving 9 bases between them. The CDR3 contains 13 residues. Germline values: CDR1 MNHEY, CDR2 SVGAGI.